The 11 T cell receptor beta chains below come from one sample, sequenced in a study of OX40 agonist ivuxolimab in advanced cancers. Method: immunoSEQ multiplex PCR; TCRdb's copy keeps in-frame clones and lacks some. The sample has 15,000 to 20,000 clones; 70% to 90% are singletons. The input for sequencing was CD4+ or CD8+ T cells sorted from blood, taken in a trial of the OX40 agonist ivuxolimab. The receptors were gathered from an adult with an advanced solid tumor such as melanoma, head and neck, liver or kidney cancer.

The gene calls are TRBV10-2 and TRBJ2-7; D is unclear. V lost 2 bases to trimming and J lost 0 bases, with 8 bases between them. This CDR3 is built from 14 residues. In germline, CDR1 is WSHSY, CDR2 SAAADI. This chain's CDR3 is CASSEGRGSYEQYF. The CDR3 DNA follows: TGCGCCAGCAGTGAGGGCCGAGGCTCCTACGAGCAGTACTTC.

The chain combines TRBV7-9 with TRBJ2-2; 8 positions match TRBD2. CDR3 size: 17 residues. Germline lookup yields CDR1 SEHNR and CDR2 FQNEAQ (reference sequence). V gave up 5 bases and J gave up 6 bases; unmatched junction bases: 14. CDR3 sequence reads: CASSANGGLVISGELFF. CDR3 sequence (DNA): TGTGCCAGCAGCGCAAATGGGGGACTAGTGATTTCCGGGGAGCTGTTTTTT.

The chain employs TRBV6-5 and TRBJ2-5, with D possibly being TRBD1 or TRBD2 (5 bases each). The germline V gene encodes CDR1 MNHEY and CDR2 SVGAGI. Trimming stripped 1 base from V and 0 bases from J, with 12 bases between. CDR3 length: 16 amino acids. This chain's CDR3 is CASSYLQEGYQETQYF. CDR3 sequence (DNA): TGTGCCAGCAGTTACTTGCAAGAGGGGTACCAAGAGACCCAGTACTTC.

By share, this clone counts as medium-sized. The V call is TRBV11-2, the J call TRBJ2-1, with 7 positions matching TRBD2. The CDR3 consists of 12 residues. Germline lookup yields CDR1 SGHAT and CDR2 FQNNGV. With V trimmed by 3 bases and J by 7 bases, 0 bases remained unmatched. The CDR3 DNA reads TGTGCCAGCAGCTTTAGCGGGAATGAGCAGTTCTTC. This gives the protein CASSFSGNEQFF.

A single count supports this clone. This sequence joins TRBV4-3 and TRBJ2-5; 9 nucleotides agree with TRBD2. Per the germline V gene, CDR1 is LGHNA and CDR2 is YSLEER. The ends lost 1 base at V and 5 bases at J; junction bases unmatched: 5. The CDR3 extends over 15 amino acids. The CDR3 is CASSQVSGSGETQYF. The CDR3 DNA reads as TGCGCCAGCAGCCAAGTTAGCGGGAGCGGCGAGACCCAGTACTTC.

The V and J genes are TRBV7-8 and TRBJ2-7, with 8 bases that match TRBD2. Germline loops: CDR1 SGHVS, CDR2 FQNEAQ. V lost 5 bases, J lost 2 bases, and 14 bases stayed unmatched. The CDR3 is made up of 17 amino acids. The CDR3 spells CASSNPREGSNPYEQYF. In DNA form, the CDR3 reads TGTGCCAGCAGCAATCCTCGGGAGGGAAGCAATCCCTACGAGCAGTACTTC.

J is TRBJ2-3 and V is TRBV9; TRBD2 matches at 7 bases. Germline V gene lookup returns CDR1 SGDLS and CDR2 YYNGEE. With V trimmed by 2 bases and J by 7 bases, 7 bases remained unmatched. There are 14 residues in the CDR3. This CDR3 is CASSVGGRGNTQYF. The DNA of the CDR3 is TGTGCCAGCAGCGTGGGTGGGAGGGGAAATACGCAGTATTTT. The entire variable domain, with the rest obtained from reference TRBV9 and TRBJ2-3, is as follows: DSGVTQTPKHLITATGQRVTLRCSPRSGDLSVYWYQQSLDQGLQFLIQYYNGEERAKGNILERFSAQQFPDLHSELNLSSLELGDSALYFCASSVGGRGNTQYFGPGTRLTVL.

The chain links TRBV7-9 to TRBJ1-1; 9 bases are shared with TRBD1. Unmatched junction bases numbered 9, after V lost 5 bases and J lost 5 bases. The CDR3 has 15 amino acids. The germline gives CDR1 SEHNR, CDR2 FQNEAQ (reference sequence). The CDR3 DNA reads as TGTGCCAGCAGCCACAGACAGGGGGGGCGTACTGAAGCTTTCTTT. This encodes CASSHRQGGRTEAFF.

In its sample, this clone was seen once. V gene TRBV9 combines with J gene TRBJ1-5; 9 nucleotides align to TRBD1. Germline V gene data show CDR1 as SGDLS and CDR2 as YYNGEE. This CDR3 comprises 15 residues. J lost 11 bases, V lost 4 bases, and 13 bases had no gene match. The CDR3 here is CASSPGTGTSEAQHF. The DNA of the CDR3 is TGTGCCAGCAGCCCAGGGACAGGGACCTCAGAGGCCCAGCATTTT.

This rearrangement joins TRBV29-1 to TRBJ2-7; tentative D call: TRBD1 (6 bases). Deletions cut 6 bases from V and 1 base from J, with 10 bases between. The germline gives CDR1 SQVTM, CDR2 ANQGSEA. The length of the CDR3 is 12 residues. For the CDR3, the DNA is TGCAGCGTAGGCAGGGGTTCCTACGAGCAGTACTTC. It yields the protein CSVGRGSYEQYF.

This chain links TRBV27 with TRBJ2-1, with 9 bases lining up with TRBD2. J gave up 4 bases and V 5 bases, and 9 bases lay outside the gene matches. Per germline, CDR1 MNHEY and CDR2 SMNVEV (reference sequence). The CDR3 runs 16 residues. The DNA for the CDR3 is TGTGCCAGCAGTCCCACCGGGACTAGCCTATACAATGAGCAGTTCTTC. It encodes CASSPTGTSLYNEQFF.